This TCR beta chain was documented in a study of OX40 agonist ivuxolimab in advanced cancers. Study-wide background: Every 2 weeks, patients got intravenous ivuxolimab at one of six dose levels (0.01-10 mg/kg). General study findings and limits: Compared with CD4+, CD8+ T cells on average had more expanded clones.

This CDR3 region has 16 residues. V lost 3 bases, J lost 9 bases, and 13 bases stayed unmatched. Germline values: CDR1 SGHRS, CDR2 YFSETQ. Comments on this clone: The antigen is undetermined.

Some clones are missing from TCRdb's copy, which holds only in-frame ones; the method was immunoSEQ multiplex PCR. The sample consists of 100,000 to 120,000 clones, 91% of them appearing once. The timepoints at which blood was sampled were baseline, cycle 4 day 1, and cycle 7 day 1. V is TRBV5-1 and J is TRBJ2-1, with TRBD2 identical over 9 bases. This specimen was CD4+ or CD8+ T cells sorted from blood, taken in a trial of the OX40 agonist ivuxolimab. The sequence derives from an adult with an advanced solid tumor such as melanoma, head and neck, liver or kidney cancer. The CDR3 nucleotides read TGCGCCAGCAGCTCCGGGGTTAGCGGGAGCCCCGGTGAGCAGTTCTTC. Translated: CASSSGVSGSPGEQFF.